This T cell receptor (beta chain) originates from a study of blood T cell repertoires in COVID-19. Clones were read by immunoSEQ multiplex PCR, and TCRdb kept only the in-frame ones, dropping some. The sample includes about 300,000 clones, around 90% seen only once; the top ten take 5% to 7.5%. This clone appeared once. Per germline, CDR1 MGHRA and CDR2 YSYEKL. V shed 3 bases and J 6 bases; nucleotides not matched to a gene: 12. CDR3 length: 17 residues. The clonotype originates from a man between 18 and 35 years old who had recovered from COVID-19. Sequences were obtained from peripheral blood. This chain joins TRBV4-1 and TRBJ1-5; 9 bases are a match to TRBD1. CDR3 protein: CASSQTIPSGQGQPQHF. The CDR3 DNA reads as TGCGCCAGCAGCCAGACTATACCATCGGGACAGGGTCAGCCCCAGCATTTT.